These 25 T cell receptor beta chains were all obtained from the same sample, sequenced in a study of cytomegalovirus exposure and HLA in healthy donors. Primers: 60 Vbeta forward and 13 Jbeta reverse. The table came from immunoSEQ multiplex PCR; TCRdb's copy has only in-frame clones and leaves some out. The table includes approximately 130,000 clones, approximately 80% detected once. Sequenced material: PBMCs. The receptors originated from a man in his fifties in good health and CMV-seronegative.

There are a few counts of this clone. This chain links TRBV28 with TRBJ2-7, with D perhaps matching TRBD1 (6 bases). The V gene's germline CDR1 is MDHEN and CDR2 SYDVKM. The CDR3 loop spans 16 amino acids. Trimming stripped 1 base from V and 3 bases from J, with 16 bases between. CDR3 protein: CASSLLSLDSGYEQYF. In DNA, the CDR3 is TGTGCCAGCAGTTTATTGTCTCTGGACAGTGGCTACGAGCAGTACTTC.

The CDR3 coding sequence is TGTGCCAGTAACTCGGGGACTAGCGGGTACCAAGAGACCCAGTACTTC. Amino acids: CASNSGTSGYQETQYF. The chain carries TRBV19 and TRBJ2-5, with 12 bases lining up with TRBD2. This CDR3 is built from 16 residues. CDR1 LNHDA and CDR2 SQIVND come from the germline V gene (reference sequence). Trimming took 7 bases from V and 0 from J; bases not matched to a gene: 6.

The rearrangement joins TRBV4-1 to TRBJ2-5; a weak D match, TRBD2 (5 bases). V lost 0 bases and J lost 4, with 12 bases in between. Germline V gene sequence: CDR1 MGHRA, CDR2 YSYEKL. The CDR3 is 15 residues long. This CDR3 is CASSQDTRVGETQYF. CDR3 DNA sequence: TGCGCCAGCAGCCAAGATACTAGGGTTGGAGAGACCCAGTACTTC.

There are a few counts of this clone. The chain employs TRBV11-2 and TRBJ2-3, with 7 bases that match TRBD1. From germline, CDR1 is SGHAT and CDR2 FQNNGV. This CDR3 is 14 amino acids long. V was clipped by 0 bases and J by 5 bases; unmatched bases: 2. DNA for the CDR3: TGTGCCAGCAGCTTAGATGCAGGGGGAGATACGCAGTATTTT. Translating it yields CASSLDAGGDTQYF. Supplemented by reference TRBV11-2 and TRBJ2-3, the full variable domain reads EAGVAQSPRYKIIEKRQSVAFWCNPISGHATLYWYQQILGQGPKLLIQFQNNGVVDDSQLPKDRFSAERLKGVDSTLKIQPAKLEDSAVYLCASSLDAGGDTQYFGPGTRLTVL.

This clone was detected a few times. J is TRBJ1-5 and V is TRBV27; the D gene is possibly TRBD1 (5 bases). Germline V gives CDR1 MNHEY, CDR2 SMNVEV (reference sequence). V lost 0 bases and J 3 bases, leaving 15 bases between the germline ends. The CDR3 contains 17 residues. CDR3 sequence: CASSLSSRQISNQPQHF. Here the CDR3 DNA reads TGTGCCAGCAGTTTATCCAGCCGACAGATTTCCAATCAGCCCCAGCATTTT.

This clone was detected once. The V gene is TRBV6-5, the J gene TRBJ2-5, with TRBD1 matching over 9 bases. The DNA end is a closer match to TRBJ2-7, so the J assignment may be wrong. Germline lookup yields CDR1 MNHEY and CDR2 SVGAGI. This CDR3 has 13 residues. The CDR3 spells CASSRGQGYEQYF. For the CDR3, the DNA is TGTGCCAGCAGTCGGGGACAGGGCTACGAGCAGTACTTC.

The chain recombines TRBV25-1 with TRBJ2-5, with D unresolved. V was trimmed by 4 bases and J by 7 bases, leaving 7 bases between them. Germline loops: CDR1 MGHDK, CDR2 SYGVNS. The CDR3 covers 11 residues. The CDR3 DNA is TGTGCCAGCAGTGTCGTCGGGACCCAGTACTTC. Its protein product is CASSVVGTQYF.

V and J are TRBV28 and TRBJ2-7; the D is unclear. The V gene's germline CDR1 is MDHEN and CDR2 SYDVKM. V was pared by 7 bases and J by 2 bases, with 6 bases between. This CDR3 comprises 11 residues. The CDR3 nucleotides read TGTGCCAGCACAGGCACCTACGAGCAGTACTTC. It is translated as CASTGTYEQYF.

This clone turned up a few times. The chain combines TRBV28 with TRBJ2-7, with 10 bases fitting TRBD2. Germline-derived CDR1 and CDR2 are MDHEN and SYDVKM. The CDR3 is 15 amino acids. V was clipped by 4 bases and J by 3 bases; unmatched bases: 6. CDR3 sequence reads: CASSSSWTSGYEQYF. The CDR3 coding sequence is TGTGCCAGCAGTTCCTCATGGACTAGCGGCTACGAGCAGTACTTC.

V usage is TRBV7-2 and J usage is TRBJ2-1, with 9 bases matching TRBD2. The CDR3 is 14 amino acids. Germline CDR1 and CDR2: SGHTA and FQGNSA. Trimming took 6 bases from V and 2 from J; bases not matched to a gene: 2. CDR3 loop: CASRAGGTYNEQFF. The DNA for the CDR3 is TGTGCCAGCAGGGCGGGAGGGACCTACAATGAGCAGTTCTTC.

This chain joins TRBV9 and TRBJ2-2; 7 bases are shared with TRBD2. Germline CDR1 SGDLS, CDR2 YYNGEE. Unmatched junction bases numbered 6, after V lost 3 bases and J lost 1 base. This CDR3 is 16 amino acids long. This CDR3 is CASSGLGLLNTGELFF. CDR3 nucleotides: TGTGCCAGCAGCGGCCTGGGACTATTGAACACCGGGGAGCTGTTTTTT.

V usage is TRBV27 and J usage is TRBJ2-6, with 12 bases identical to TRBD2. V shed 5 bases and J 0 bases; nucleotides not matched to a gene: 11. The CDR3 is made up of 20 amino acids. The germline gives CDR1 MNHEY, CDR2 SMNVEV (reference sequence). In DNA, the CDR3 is TGTGCCAGCAGTCCAATTCCTGGACTAGCGGGACACTCTGGGGCCAACGTCCTGACTTTC. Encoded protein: CASSPIPGLAGHSGANVLTF. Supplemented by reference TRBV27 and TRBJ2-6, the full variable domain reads EAQVTQNPRYLITVTGKKLTVTCSQNMNHEYMSWYRQDPGLGLRQIYYSMNVEVTDKGDVPEGYKVSRKEKRNFPLILESPSPNQTSLYFCASSPIPGLAGHSGANVLTFGAGSRLTVL.

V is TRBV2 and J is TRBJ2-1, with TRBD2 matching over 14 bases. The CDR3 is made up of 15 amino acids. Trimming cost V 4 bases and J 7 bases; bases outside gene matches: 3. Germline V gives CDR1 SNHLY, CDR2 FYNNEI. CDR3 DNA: TGTGCCAGCAGTGCGACTAGCGGGAGGGTTAATGAGCAGTTCTTC. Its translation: CASSATSGRVNEQFF.

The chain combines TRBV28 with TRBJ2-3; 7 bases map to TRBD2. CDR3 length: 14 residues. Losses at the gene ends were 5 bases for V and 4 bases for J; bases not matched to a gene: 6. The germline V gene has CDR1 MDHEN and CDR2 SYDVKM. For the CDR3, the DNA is TGTGCCAGCAGTCCCGGACTAGGATCAGATACGCAGTATTTT. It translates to CASSPGLGSDTQYF. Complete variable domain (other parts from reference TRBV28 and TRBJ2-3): DVKVTQSSRYLVKRTGEKVFLECVQDMDHENMFWYRQDPGLGLRLIYFSYDVKMKEKGDIPEGYSVSREKKERFSLILESASTNQTSMYLCASSPGLGSDTQYFGPGTRLTVL.

This chain's CDR3 is CAISARAGGRTSYEQYF. CDR3 DNA sequence: TGTGCCATCAGTGCCAGAGCTGGCGGGAGGACTTCCTACGAGCAGTACTTC. The chain has TRBV10-3 and TRBJ2-7; TRBD2 matches 8 bases. The trim removed 4 bases at V and 1 base at J, leaving 12 bases unmatched. Germline values: CDR1 ENHRY, CDR2 SYGVKD. This CDR3 contains 17 residues.

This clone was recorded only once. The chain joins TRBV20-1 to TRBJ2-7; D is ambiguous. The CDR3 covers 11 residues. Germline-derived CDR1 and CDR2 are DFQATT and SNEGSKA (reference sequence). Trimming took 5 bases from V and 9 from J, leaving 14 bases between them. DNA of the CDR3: TGCAGTGCTGAGACGAGCGAGGCGCAGTACTTC. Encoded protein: CSAETSEAQYF.

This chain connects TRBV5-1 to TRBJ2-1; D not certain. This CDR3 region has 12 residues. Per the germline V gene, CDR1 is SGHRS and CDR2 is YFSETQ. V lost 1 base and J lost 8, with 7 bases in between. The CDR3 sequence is CASSLSQHEQFF. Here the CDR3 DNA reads TGCGCCAGCAGCTTGTCACAGCATGAGCAGTTCTTC.

The CDR3 bases are TGTGCCAGCAGTGTATCAGGGAGGGGCGGGGAGCTGTTTTTT. Translation gives CASSVSGRGGELFF. The V gene is TRBV2, the J gene TRBJ2-2, with TRBD2 identical over 7 bases. The germline V gene has CDR1 SNHLY and CDR2 FYNNEI. J gave up 7 bases and V 4 bases, and 6 bases lay outside the gene matches. CDR3 length: 14 residues.

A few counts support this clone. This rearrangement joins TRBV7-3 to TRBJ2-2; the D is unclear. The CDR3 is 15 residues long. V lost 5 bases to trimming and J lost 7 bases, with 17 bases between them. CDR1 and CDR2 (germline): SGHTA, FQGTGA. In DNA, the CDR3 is TGTGCCAGCAGCCCCCAGATTAGTTCGGGCGGGGAGCTGTTTTTT. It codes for CASSPQISSGGELFF.

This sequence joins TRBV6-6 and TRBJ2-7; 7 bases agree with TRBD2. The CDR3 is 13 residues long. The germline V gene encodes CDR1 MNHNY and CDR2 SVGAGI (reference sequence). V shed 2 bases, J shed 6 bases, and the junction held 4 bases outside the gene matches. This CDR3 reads CASSYRLAVEQYF. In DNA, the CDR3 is TGTGCCAGCAGTTACAGGCTAGCGGTCGAGCAGTACTTC.

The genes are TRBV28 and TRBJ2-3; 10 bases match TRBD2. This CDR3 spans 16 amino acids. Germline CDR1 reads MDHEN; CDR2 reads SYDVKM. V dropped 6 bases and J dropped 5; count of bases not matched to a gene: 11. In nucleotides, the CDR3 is TGTGCCAGCAGCCACGACCTAGCGGGAGAAGGAGATACGCAGTATTTT. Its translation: CASSHDLAGEGDTQYF.

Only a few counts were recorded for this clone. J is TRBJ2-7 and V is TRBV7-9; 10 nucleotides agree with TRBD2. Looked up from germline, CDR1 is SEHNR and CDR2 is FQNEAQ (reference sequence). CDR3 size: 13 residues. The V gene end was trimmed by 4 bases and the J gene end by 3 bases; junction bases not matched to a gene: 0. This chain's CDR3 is CASSSSGSYEQYF. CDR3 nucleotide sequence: TGTGCCAGCAGCTCTAGCGGGAGCTACGAGCAGTACTTC.

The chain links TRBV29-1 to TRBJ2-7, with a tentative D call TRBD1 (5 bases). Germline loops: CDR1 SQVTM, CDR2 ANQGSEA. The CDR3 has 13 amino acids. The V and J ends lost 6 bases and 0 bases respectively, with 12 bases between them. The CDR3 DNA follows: TGCAGCGTCCAGGGCGGTAGCTCCTACGAGCAGTACTTC. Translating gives CSVQGGSSYEQYF.

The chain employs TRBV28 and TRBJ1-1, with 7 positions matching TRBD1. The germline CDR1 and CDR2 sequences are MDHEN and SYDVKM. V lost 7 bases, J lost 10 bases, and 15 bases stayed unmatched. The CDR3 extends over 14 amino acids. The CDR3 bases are TGTGCCAGCACCCGCCCCGACAGGGCAATGAGAGCTTTCTTT. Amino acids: CASTRPDRAMRAFF.

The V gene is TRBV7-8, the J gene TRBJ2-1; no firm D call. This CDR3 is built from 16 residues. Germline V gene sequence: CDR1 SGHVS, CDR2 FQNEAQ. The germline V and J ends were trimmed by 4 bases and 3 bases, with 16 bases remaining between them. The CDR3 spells CASSSLLTSVYNEQFF. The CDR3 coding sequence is TGTGCCAGCAGCTCCCTTCTCACATCCGTCTACAATGAGCAGTTCTTC.